The entry below gives a single TCR beta chain sequence along with its context. Its antigen is not identified. Produced via immunoSEQ multiplex PCR; TCRdb's table is partial and in-frame only. The table records tens of thousands of clones, about 95% of them present only once. The germline V gene has CDR1 LGHNT and CDR2 FRNRAP. V was clipped by 4 bases and J by 7 bases, with 13 bases between them. The CDR3 extends over 14 amino acids. This entry comes from a study of circulating and synovial CD4+ cells in juvenile arthritis. Points from the study as a whole: CPL and bulk CD4 samples differed at least tenfold in T cell genomes.

Sequenced samples came from active juvenile idiopathic arthritis patients. Sequenced sample: CD4+ T cells from blood. The source is a human donor with juvenile idiopathic arthritis. The chain has TRBV12-5 and TRBJ2-2; D possibly corresponds to TRBD1 (6 bases). The CDR3 DNA is TGTGCTAGTGGTTCCGGGACAATCGTCGGGGAGCTGTTTTTT. Protein: CASGSGTIVGELFF.